Sequencing of this TCR beta chain was carried out in a study of shared clonotypes between healthy human individuals. In the study overall: There were three CD4 naive, three CD4 memory, two CD8 naive and one CD8 memory plates per donor.

CD8 cells regarded as naive lacked CD45RO, were positively chosen for CCR7, and omitted terminally differentiated effector memory CD45RA+ cells. Overall study results and limits: Memory subsets generally showed lower estimated richness than naive subsets.

The CDR3 length is 15 residues. Trimming at V came to 4 bases and at J to 5 bases, leaving 12 bases not matched to a gene. Germline V gene data show CDR1 as SGHRS and CDR2 as YFSETQ. Produced via immunoSEQ multiplex PCR; TCRdb's table is partial and in-frame only. The table records roughly 1,800,000 clones, about 95% of them present only once. Of note for this clone: The antigen is unknown.

This chain links TRBV5-1 with TRBJ2-7, with TRBD1 identical over 7 bases. The sequence came from a man aged 18 to 30 in good health. The material sequenced was naive CD8+ T cells sorted from blood. CDR3 DNA sequence: TGCGCCAGCAGCCAAACACAGGGGAAGTGGAACGAGCAGTACTTC. Protein: CASSQTQGKWNEQYF.